These 2 T cell receptor beta chains share one sample of origin, sequenced in a study of T cell responses to AZD1222 COVID-19 vaccine (dated by TCRdb to the early 2020s). Library prep was done by the immunoSEQ multiplex PCR assay. TCRdb retrieved this table from immuneACCESS and kept in-frame rearrangements only. Not all clones are present; in checked studies, unresolved V genes account for under half, and no reason is known for the remainder. This sample has roughly 130,000 clones in its table, and 75% to 90% of those were observed once. The ten largest clones add up to about 3% of the sample. In the paper's terms, the time point label means: baseline before first vaccination. Sample: peripheral blood, taken on day 0 of AZD1222 vaccination. The receptors were gathered from an adult in good health.

The V and J genes are TRBV5-1 and TRBJ1-2; 7 bases match TRBD1. V trimming: 0 bases; J trimming: 8 bases; junction bases outside the gene matches: 7. CDR1 is SGHRS, CDR2 YFSETQ, per germline. The CDR3 length is 14 residues. In DNA, the CDR3 is TGCGCCAGCAGCTTGGAGACAGGGCGAGAAGGCTACACCTTC. Translating it yields CASSLETGREGYTF. The full variable domain, with the rest looked up from reference TRBV5-1 and TRBJ1-2, is KAGVTQTPRYLIKTRGQQVTLSCSPISGHRSVSWYQQTPGQGLQFLFEYFSETQRNKGNFPGRFSGRQFSNSRSEMNVSTLELGDSALYLCASSLETGREGYTFGSGTRLTVV.

This clone appeared once. The J gene is TRBJ1-1, the V gene TRBV2; D is uncertain. This CDR3 region has 15 residues. Germline assignment: CDR1 SNHLY and CDR2 FYNNEI. Trimming took 2 bases from V and 3 from J, leaving 13 bases between them. CDR3 bases: TGTGCCAGCAGTGAAATGGCAGGCGGGTACACTGAAGCTTTCTTT. Its protein is CASSEMAGGYTEAFF.